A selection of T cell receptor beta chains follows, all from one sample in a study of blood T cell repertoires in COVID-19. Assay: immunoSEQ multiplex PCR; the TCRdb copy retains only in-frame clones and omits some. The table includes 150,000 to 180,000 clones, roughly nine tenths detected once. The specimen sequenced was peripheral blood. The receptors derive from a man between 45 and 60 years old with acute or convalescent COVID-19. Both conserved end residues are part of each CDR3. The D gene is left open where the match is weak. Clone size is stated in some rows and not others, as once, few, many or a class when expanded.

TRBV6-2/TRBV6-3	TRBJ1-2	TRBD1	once	TGTGCCAGCAGTTACCCGGACAGGGCCAAAGGCTACACCTTC	CASSYPDRAKGYTF
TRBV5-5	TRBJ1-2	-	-	TGTGCCAGCAGCTGGGACAATAACTATGGCTACACCTTC	CASSWDNNYGYTF
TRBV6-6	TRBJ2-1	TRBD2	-	TGTGCCAGCAGTCCCCGGACTAGCGGGAGCGCCCGTCTTGTGGGGAATGAGCAGTTCTTC	CASSPRTSGSARLVGNEQFF
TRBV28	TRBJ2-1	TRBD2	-	TGTGCCAGCAGTTGGACTAGCGGGCGATACAATGAGCAGTTCTTC	CASSWTSGRYNEQFF
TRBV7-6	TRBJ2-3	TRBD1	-	TGTGCCAGCAGCTTTGCAGGGGGACGCACAGATACGCAGTATTTT	CASSFAGGRTDTQYF
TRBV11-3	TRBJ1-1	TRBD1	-	TGTGCCAGCAGCTTTCGACAGGGAAAAGCTTTCTTT	CASSFRQGKAFF
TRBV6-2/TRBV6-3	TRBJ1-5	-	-	TGTGCCAGCAGTTACGTTGAGGGCGGGCAGCCCCAGCATTTT	CASSYVEGGQPQHF
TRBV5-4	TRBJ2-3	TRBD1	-	TGTGCCAGCAGCCCGGGACAGGGCACAGATACGCAGTATTTT	CASSPGQGTDTQYF
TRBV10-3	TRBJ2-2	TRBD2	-	TGTGCCATCAGTGAGGACTCCGGGACTAGCTCAAGAAAGGACGGCGGGGAGCTGTTTTTT	CAISEDSGTSSRKDGGELFF
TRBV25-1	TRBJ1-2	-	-	TGTGCCAGCAGTGCAGGGGCAAACTATGGCTACACCTTC	CASSAGANYGYTF
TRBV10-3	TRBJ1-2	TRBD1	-	TGTGCCATCAGCCTCCAGGGACAGGGGGCATATGGCTACACCTTC	CAISLQGQGAYGYTF
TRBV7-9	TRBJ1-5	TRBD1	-	TGTGCCAGCAGCTCGGGACAGTCCTCGGGCAATCAGCCCCAGCATTTT	CASSSGQSSGNQPQHF
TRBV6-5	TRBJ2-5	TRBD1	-	TGTGCCAGCAGTTTGGGACAGCAAGAGACCCAGTACTTC	CASSLGQQETQYF
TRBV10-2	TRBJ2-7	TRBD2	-	TGCGCCAGCAGTGAGCTAGCGGGGGGCTACGAGCAGTACTTC	CASSELAGGYEQYF
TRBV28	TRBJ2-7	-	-	TGTGCCAGCAGTTTGTATGGGGGGTCGGGCGAGCAGTACTTC	CASSLYGGSGEQYF
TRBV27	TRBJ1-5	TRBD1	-	TGTGCCAGCAGCCGAACTGCAGGGGGGAATCAGCCCCAGCATTTT	CASSRTAGGNQPQHF
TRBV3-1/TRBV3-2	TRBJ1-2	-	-	TGTGCCAGCACCGTCAGTCAGGGGAGTGGCTACACCTTC	CASTVSQGSGYTF
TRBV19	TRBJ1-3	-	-	TGTGCCAGTAGGAGGGGAGGGGGAAACCGCTCTGGAAACACCATATATTTT	CASRRGGGNRSGNTIYF
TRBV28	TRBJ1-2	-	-	TGTGCCAGCAGTTTGGGAGGGAACTATGGCTACACCTTC	CASSLGGNYGYTF
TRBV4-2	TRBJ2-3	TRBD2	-	TGTGCCAGCAGCCAAGGTAGCGGGGGGGCTGGAGATACGCAGTATTTT	CASSQGSGGAGDTQYF
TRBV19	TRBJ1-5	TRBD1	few	TGTGCCAGTAGTGGGACAGGGGGCGGCAATCAGCCCCAGCATTTT	CASSGTGGGNQPQHF
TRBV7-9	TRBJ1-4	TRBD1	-	TGTGCCAGCAGCTCCCGGACAGGGGGAAATGAAAAACTGTTTTTT	CASSSRTGGNEKLFF
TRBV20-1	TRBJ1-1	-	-	TGCAGTGCTAGTAACAGGAGGGACACTGAAGCTTTCTTT	CSASNRRDTEAFF
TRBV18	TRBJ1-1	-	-	TGTGCCAGCTCAAGGGGCGGCACTGAAGCTTTCTTT	CASSRGGTEAFF
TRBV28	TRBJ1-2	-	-	TGTGCCAGCAGTTCCCCGGGAGGCCGATATGGCTACACCTTC	CASSSPGGRYGYTF
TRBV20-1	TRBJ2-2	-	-	TGCAGTGCTAGTGGGGCTAGCAACACCGGGGAGCTGTTTTTT	CSASGASNTGELFF
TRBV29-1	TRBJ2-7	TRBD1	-	TGCAGCGCCGGGAGGACAGGGGGGTCCTACGAGCAGTACTTC	CSAGRTGGSYEQYF
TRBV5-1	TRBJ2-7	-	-	TGCGCCAGCAGCTTGGGGAGCGGAGCCACCTACGAGCAGTACTTC	CASSLGSGATYEQYF
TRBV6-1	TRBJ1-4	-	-	TGTGCCAGCAGTGAAAGCGGGAGAGGGGCTAATGAAAAACTGTTTTTT	CASSESGRGANEKLFF
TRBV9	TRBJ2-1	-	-	TGTGCCAGCAGCGCGCTAGTAACCTTCAATGAGCAGTTCTTC	CASSALVTFNEQFF
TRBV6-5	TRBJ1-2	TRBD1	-	TGTGCCAGCAATACTGGGACAGGGAGGGACGGCTACACCTTC	CASNTGTGRDGYTF
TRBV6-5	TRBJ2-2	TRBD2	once	TGTGCCAGCAGTCGGACTAGCGGGACCGGGGAGCTGTTTTTT	CASSRTSGTGELFF